Listed here are 16 T cell receptor beta chains from one sample, sequenced in a study of blood T cell repertoires in COVID-19. Libraries were prepared by immunoSEQ multiplex PCR; TCRdb keeps only in-frame clonotypes and omits some of them. This table has some 25,000 clones, about 81% appearing once. Sequenced sample: peripheral blood. The receptors come from a human donor in a cohort sampled during active COVID-19.

The chain employs TRBV5-4 and TRBJ2-7; D is perhaps TRBD1 (5 bases). Germline assignment: CDR1 SGHNT and CDR2 YYREEE (reference sequence). V shed 4 bases and J shed 4 bases, with 12 bases lying between them. The CDR3 sequence is 13 residues long. DNA of the CDR3: TGTGCCAGCAGCAACCAGGGCGGTTACGAGCAGTACTTC. Its protein product is CASSNQGGYEQYF.

As for this clone: Other nucleotide sequences from this sample produce the same CDR3. The chain employs TRBV6-6 and TRBJ2-7; 10 bases map to TRBD1. Germline loops: CDR1 MNHNY, CDR2 SVGAGI (reference sequence). Trimming at V came to 6 bases and at J to 2 bases, leaving 7 bases not matched to a gene. The CDR3 has 15 residues. Here the CDR3 DNA reads TGTGCCAGCAGCCCGCGACAGGGGGCCGCCTACGAGCAGTACTTC. This translates into CASSPRQGAAYEQYF.

The genes are TRBV5-6 and TRBJ2-3, with TRBD2 matching over 7 bases. The CDR3 covers 14 residues. Germline V gene lookup returns CDR1 SGHDT and CDR2 YYEEEE. With V trimmed by 8 bases and J by 0 bases, 6 bases remained unmatched. In nucleotides, the CDR3 is TGTGCCAGGAAGACTAGCCTTAGCACAGATACGCAGTATTTT. It codes for CARKTSLSTDTQYF.

The V and J genes are TRBV19 and TRBJ1-1; TRBD1 is a possible D gene (6 bases). The CDR3 has 15 amino acids. Trimming cost V 7 bases and J 1 base, with 16 bases left between them. Germline CDR1 and CDR2: LNHDA and SQIVND (reference sequence). CDR3: CASTRGGPRNTEAFF. In DNA, the CDR3 is TGTGCCAGTACCCGAGGGGGACCTCGGAACACTGAAGCTTTCTTT.

This clone was observed a few times. The chain carries TRBV7-3 and TRBJ2-1, with D perhaps TRBD2 (5 bases). The V and J ends lost 0 bases and 9 bases respectively, with 9 bases between them. CDR1 SGHTA and CDR2 FQGTGA come from the germline V gene. The CDR3 length is 13 residues. The CDR3 coding sequence is TGTGCCAGCAGCTTAACTAAGGACTCTGAGCAGTTCTTC. The encoded protein is CASSLTKDSEQFF. The variable domain in full, with the rest retrieved from reference TRBV7-3 and TRBJ2-1, is GAGVSQTPSNKVTEKGKYVELRCDPISGHTALYWYRQSLGQGPEFLIYFQGTGAADDSGLPNDRFFAVRPEGSVSTLKIQRTERGDSAVYLCASSLTKDSEQFFGPGTRLTVL.

V gene TRBV7-8 combines with J gene TRBJ2-1; no reliable D call. In germline, CDR1 is SGHVS, CDR2 FQNEAQ. This CDR3 region has 16 residues. Deletions cut 1 base from V and 1 base from J, with 11 bases between. CDR3 in amino acids: CASSLDARLSYNEQFF. DNA for the CDR3: TGTGCCAGCAGCTTAGATGCACGTCTATCCTACAATGAGCAGTTCTTC. Full variable domain (rest looked up from reference TRBV7-8 and TRBJ2-1): GAGVSQSPRYKVAKRGQDVALRCDPISGHVSLFWYQQALGQGPEFLTYFQNEAQLDKSGLPSDRFFAERPEGSVSTLKIQRTQQEDSAVYLCASSLDARLSYNEQFFGPGTRLTVL.

V usage is TRBV5-6 and J usage is TRBJ2-6; possibly TRBD2 for D (5 bases). The CDR3 spans 16 residues. Germline V lookup: CDR1 SGHDT, CDR2 YYEEEE. V was clipped by 1 base and J by 1 base, with 9 bases between them. CDR3 protein: CASSLWSGSGANVLTF. The CDR3 DNA reads TGTGCCAGCAGCTTGTGGTCGGGGTCTGGGGCCAACGTCCTGACTTTC.

The chain links TRBV9 to TRBJ2-1; the match to TRBD1 covers 8 bases. V shed 6 bases and J 0 bases; nucleotides not matched to a gene: 8. Germline lookup yields CDR1 SGDLS and CDR2 YYNGEE. CDR3 length: 16 amino acids. For the CDR3, the DNA is TGTGCCAGCACCTCATCCGGGACAGGCTCCTACAATGAGCAGTTCTTC. This codes for CASTSSGTGSYNEQFF.

The chain joins TRBV29-1 to TRBJ2-7; D may be TRBD1 (6 bases). Germline V gene data show CDR1 as SQVTM and CDR2 as ANQGSEA. Trimming stripped 5 bases from V and 7 bases from J, with 18 bases between. The CDR3 has 13 amino acids. CDR3: CSVSYREVGEQYF. In DNA, the CDR3 is TGCAGCGTTTCTTACAGGGAAGTAGGGGAGCAGTACTTC.

V and J are TRBV29-1 and TRBJ2-1; TRBD2 matches at 7 bases. This CDR3 has 13 residues. Germline V gives CDR1 SQVTM, CDR2 ANQGSEA. Trimming removed 3 bases from V and 5 bases from J; junction bases left unmatched: 4. As DNA, the CDR3 is TGCAGCGTTGACGGGGGGAGCCACAATGAGCAGTTCTTC. Amino acid sequence: CSVDGGSHNEQFF.

The chain is built from TRBV6-2 or TRBV6-3 and TRBJ1-6; D might be TRBD1 (6 bases). CDR1 and CDR2 (germline): MNHEY, SVGEGT. Trimming took off 3 bases at V and 0 bases at J, with 12 bases between the two ends. The CDR3 totals 17 residues. The CDR3 region has the DNA TGTGCCAGCAGTTATGGACAGACAAGCTCCTATAATTCACCCCTCCACTTT. Protein sequence: CASSYGQTSSYNSPLHF.

V and J are TRBV4-3 and TRBJ1-6, with 7 bases identical to TRBD1. Losses at the gene ends were 1 base for V and 9 bases for J; bases not matched to a gene: 9. Germline CDR1 is LGHNA and CDR2 is YSLEER. CDR3 length: 16 amino acids. CDR3 region: CASSQALGTAISPLHF. CDR3 sequence (DNA): TGCGCCAGCAGCCAAGCCCTTGGGACAGCTATTTCACCCCTCCACTTT.

The chain joins TRBV5-1 to TRBJ2-5, with 8 bases identical to TRBD1. CDR1 is SGHRS and CDR2 is YFSETQ in the germline V gene. The CDR3 runs 14 residues. V lost 4 bases and J lost 5; bases outside the gene matches: 7. The DNA of the CDR3 is TGCGCCAGCAGCGGAATGACAGGGGAGGAGACCCAGTACTTC. It translates to CASSGMTGEETQYF.

The chain has TRBV7-9 and TRBJ1-2; maybe TRBD1 (6 bases). Looked up from germline, CDR1 is SEHNR and CDR2 is FQNEAQ (reference sequence). Trimming cost V 5 bases and J 0 bases, with 13 bases left between them. This CDR3 region has 15 residues. CDR3 in DNA: TGTGCCAGCAGCCCCCCCGGGACATCTAACTATGGCTACACCTTC. Its protein is CASSPPGTSNYGYTF.

This clone has a handful of counts. V gene TRBV5-1 combines with J gene TRBJ2-7; 7 nucleotides match TRBD1. Germline CDR1 is SGHRS and CDR2 is YFSETQ. V gave up 0 bases and J gave up 2 bases; unmatched junction bases: 5. This CDR3 has 15 residues. The CDR3 reads CASSLAAGGTYEQYF. The CDR3 DNA reads TGCGCCAGCAGCTTGGCGGCAGGGGGAACCTACGAGCAGTACTTC.

The chain joins TRBV7-2 to TRBJ1-2; possible D gene TRBD1, 6 bases. The CDR3 runs to 16 residues. V gave up 1 base and J gave up 4 bases, with 16 bases separating them. CDR1 SGHTA and CDR2 FQGNSA come from the germline V gene. The CDR3 protein is CASSLGVLKDSYGYTF. CDR3 in DNA: TGTGCCAGCAGCTTAGGGGTATTGAAGGACAGCTATGGCTACACCTTC.